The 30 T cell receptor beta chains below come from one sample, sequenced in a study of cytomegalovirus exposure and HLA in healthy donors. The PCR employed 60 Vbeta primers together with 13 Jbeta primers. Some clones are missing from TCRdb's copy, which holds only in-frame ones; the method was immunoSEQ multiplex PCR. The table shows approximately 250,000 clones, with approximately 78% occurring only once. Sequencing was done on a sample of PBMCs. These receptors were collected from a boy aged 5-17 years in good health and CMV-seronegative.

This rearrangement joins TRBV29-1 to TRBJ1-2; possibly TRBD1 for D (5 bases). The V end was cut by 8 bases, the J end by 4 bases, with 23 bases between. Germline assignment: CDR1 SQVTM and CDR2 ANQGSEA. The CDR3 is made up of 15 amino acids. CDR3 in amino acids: CSSTDRQGHPYGYTF. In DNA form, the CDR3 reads TGCAGCTCCACGGATAGGCAGGGCCACCCCTATGGCTACACCTTC.

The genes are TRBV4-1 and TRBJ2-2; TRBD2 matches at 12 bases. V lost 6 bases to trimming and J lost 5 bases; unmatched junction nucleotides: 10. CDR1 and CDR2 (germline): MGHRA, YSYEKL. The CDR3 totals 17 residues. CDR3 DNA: TGCGCCAGCAGTCCATACACTAGCGGGGGGCGAACCGGGGAGCTGTTTTTT. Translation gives CASSPYTSGGRTGELFF.

The CDR3 sequence: CAISPDSTGGEKLFF. The CDR3 DNA follows: TGTGCCATCAGTCCAGATTCGACAGGTGGTGAAAAACTGTTTTTT. The chain couples TRBV10-3 to TRBJ1-4, with TRBD1 as a possible D gene (6 bases). From germline, CDR1 is ENHRY and CDR2 SYGVKD. Trimming removed 5 bases at V and 7 bases at J, with 17 bases between. The CDR3 sequence is 15 residues long.

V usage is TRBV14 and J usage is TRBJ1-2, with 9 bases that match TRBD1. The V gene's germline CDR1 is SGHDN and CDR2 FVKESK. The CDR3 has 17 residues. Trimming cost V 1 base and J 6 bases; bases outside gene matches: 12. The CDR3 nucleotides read TGTGCCAGCAGCCAAGGGACAGGGGTCTTTACAAGGGATGGCTACACCTTC. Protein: CASSQGTGVFTRDGYTF.

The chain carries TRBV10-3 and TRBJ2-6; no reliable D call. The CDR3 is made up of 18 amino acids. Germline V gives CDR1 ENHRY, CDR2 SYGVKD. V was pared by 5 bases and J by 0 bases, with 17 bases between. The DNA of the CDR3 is TGTGCCATCAGTTATGACGGGTCGAAGAGCTCTGGGGCCAACGTCCTGACTTTC. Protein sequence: CAISYDGSKSSGANVLTF.

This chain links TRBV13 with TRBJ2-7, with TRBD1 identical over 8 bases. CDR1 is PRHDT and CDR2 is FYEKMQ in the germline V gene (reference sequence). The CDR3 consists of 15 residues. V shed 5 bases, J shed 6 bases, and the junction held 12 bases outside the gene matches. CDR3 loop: CASSPGQGGLAEQYF. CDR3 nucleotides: TGTGCCAGCAGCCCCGGACAGGGAGGTTTGGCCGAGCAGTACTTC.

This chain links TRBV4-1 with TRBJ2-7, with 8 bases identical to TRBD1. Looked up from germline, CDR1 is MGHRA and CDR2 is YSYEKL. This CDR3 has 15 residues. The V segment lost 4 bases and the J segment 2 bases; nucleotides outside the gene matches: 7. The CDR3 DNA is TGCGCCAGCAGCCGAATGAGGACAGGGACCTACGAGCAGTACTTC. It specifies CASSRMRTGTYEQYF.

The CDR3 spells CASSLGLQRGTRREQYF. The CDR3 coding sequence is TGCGCCAGCAGCTTAGGCTTACAGCGGGGAACACGACGTGAGCAGTACTTC. The rearrangement joins TRBV5-1 to TRBJ2-7; 7 nucleotides agree with TRBD2. Per germline, CDR1 SGHRS and CDR2 YFSETQ. The CDR3 covers 17 residues. The J segment lost 7 bases and the V segment lost 2 bases, leaving 18 bases of the junction unmatched.

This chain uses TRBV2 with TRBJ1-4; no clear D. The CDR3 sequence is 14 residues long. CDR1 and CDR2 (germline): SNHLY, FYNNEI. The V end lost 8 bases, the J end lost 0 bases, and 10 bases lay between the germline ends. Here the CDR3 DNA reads TGTGCCAGCGGTCAGGCTGCAACTAATGAAAAACTGTTTTTT. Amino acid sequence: CASGQAATNEKLFF.

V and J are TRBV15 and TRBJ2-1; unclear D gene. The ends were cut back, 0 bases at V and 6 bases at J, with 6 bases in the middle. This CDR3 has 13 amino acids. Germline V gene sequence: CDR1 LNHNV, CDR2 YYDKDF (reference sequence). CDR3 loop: CATSRDWSNEQFF. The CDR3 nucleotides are TGTGCCACCAGCAGAGATTGGAGCAATGAGCAGTTCTTC.

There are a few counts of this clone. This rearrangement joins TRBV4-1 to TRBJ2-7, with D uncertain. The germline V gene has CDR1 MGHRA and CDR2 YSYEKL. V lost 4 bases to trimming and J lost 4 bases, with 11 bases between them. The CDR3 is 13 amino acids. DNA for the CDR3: TGCGCCAGCAGCCTGAGTGCCCATTACGAGCAGTACTTC. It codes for CASSLSAHYEQYF.

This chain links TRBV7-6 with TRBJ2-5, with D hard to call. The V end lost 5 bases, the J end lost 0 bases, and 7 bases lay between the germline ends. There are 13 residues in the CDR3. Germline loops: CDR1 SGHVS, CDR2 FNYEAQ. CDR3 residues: CASSPRNQETQYF. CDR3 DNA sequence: TGTGCCAGCAGCCCGCGGAACCAAGAGACCCAGTACTTC.

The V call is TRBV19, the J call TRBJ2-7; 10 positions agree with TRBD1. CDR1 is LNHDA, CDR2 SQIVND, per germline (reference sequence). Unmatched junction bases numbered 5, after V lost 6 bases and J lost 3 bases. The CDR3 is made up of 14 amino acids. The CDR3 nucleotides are TGTGCCAGTAGGAGACAGGGGGCGAACTACGAGCAGTACTTC. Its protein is CASRRQGANYEQYF.

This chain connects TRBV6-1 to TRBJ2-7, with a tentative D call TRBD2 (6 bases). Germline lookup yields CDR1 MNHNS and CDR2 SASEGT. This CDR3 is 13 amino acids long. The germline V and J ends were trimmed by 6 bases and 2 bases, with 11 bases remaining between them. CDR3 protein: CASSTGLTYEQYF. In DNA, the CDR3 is TGTGCCAGCAGCACGGGACTTACCTACGAGCAGTACTTC.

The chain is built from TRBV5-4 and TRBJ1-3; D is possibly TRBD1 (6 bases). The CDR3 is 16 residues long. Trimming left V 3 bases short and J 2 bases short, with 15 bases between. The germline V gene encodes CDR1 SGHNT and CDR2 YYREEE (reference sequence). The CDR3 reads CASSYTGLVTGNTIYF. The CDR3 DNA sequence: TGTGCCAGCAGCTACACAGGGTTGGTCACTGGAAACACCATATATTTT.

The CDR3 sequence: CASSSSEKLFF. The CDR3 DNA reads TGTGCCAGCAGCTCCAGTGAAAAACTGTTTTTT. V and J are TRBV13 and TRBJ1-4; D is unclear. Germline V gives CDR1 PRHDT, CDR2 FYEKMQ (reference sequence). The CDR3 has 11 amino acids. V was shortened by 4 bases and J by 7 bases, with 4 bases between the two germline ends.

The CDR3 DNA is TGTGCCAGCAGTGCCACAGGGCCACCTAACTATGGCTACACCTTC. Its translation is CASSATGPPNYGYTF. This chain uses TRBV6-5 with TRBJ1-2; possibly TRBD1 for D (6 bases). V lost 5 bases and J lost 0, with 13 bases in between. CDR1 MNHEY and CDR2 SVGAGI come from the germline V gene. The CDR3 runs 15 residues.

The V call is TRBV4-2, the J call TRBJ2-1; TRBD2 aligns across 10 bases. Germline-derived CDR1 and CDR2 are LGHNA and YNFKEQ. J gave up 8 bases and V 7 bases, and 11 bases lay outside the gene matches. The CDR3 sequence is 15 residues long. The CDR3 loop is CASTTLAGDRDEQFF. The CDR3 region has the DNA TGTGCCAGCACTACCCTAGCGGGAGATAGAGATGAGCAGTTCTTC.

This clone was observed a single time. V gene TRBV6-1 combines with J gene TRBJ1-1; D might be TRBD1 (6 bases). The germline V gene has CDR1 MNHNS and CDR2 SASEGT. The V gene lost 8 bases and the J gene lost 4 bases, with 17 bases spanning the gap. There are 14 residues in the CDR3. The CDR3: CASWIRQGGTEAFF. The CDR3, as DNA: TGTGCCAGCTGGATTCGTCAAGGGGGCACTGAAGCTTTCTTT.

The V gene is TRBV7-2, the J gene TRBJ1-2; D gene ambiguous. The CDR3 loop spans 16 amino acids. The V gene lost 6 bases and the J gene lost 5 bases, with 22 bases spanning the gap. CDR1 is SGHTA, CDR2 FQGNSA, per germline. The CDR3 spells CASRRVPPTVNYGYTF. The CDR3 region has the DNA TGTGCCAGCAGACGGGTCCCCCCCACGGTAAATTATGGCTACACCTTC.

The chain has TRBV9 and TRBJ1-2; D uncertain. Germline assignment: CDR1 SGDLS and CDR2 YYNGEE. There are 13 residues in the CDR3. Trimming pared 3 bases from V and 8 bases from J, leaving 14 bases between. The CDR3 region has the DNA TGTGCCAGCAGCGAGTCCAGCGCGCGGGGCTACACCTTC. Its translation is CASSESSARGYTF.

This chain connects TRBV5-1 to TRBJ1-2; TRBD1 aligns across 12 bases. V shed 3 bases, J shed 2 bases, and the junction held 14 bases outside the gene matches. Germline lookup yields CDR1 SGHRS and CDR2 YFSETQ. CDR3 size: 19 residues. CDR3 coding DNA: TGCGCCAGCAGCTGGCCCTCCGGGACAGGGGGCCGGCCCAACTATGGCTACACCTTC. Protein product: CASSWPSGTGGRPNYGYTF.

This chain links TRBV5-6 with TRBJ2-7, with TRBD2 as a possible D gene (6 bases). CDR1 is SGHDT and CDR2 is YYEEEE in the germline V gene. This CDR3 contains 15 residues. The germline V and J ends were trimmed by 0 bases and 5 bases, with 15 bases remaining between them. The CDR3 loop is CASSLVYGSADEQYF. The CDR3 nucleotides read TGTGCCAGCAGCTTGGTGTACGGGAGCGCGGACGAGCAGTACTTC.

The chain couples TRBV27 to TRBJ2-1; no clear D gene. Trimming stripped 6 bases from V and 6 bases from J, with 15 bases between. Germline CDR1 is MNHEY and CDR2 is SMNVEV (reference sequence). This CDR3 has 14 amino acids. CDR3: CASRSLFTSNEQFF. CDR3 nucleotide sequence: TGTGCCAGCAGGTCACTATTTACGAGCAATGAGCAGTTCTTC.

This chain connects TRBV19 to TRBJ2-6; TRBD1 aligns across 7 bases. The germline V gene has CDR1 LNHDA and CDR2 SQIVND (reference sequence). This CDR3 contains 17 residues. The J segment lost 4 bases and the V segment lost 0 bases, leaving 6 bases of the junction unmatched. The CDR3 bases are TGTGCCAGTAGTATAGACTCCAGGGGGTTAGGGGCCAACGTCCTGACTTTC. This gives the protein CASSIDSRGLGANVLTF. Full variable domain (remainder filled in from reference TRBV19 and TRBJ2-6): DGGITQSPKYLFRKEGQNVTLSCEQNLNHDAMYWYRQDPGQGLRLIYYSQIVNDFQKGDIAEGYSVSREKKESFPLTVTSAQKNPTAFYLCASSIDSRGLGANVLTFGAGSRLTVL.

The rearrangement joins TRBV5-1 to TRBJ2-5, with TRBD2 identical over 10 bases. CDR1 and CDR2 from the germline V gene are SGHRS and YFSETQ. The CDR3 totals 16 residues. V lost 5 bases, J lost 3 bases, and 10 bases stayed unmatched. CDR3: CASSKREGSAKETQYF. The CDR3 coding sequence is TGCGCCAGCAGTAAGCGGGAGGGTTCAGCAAAAGAGACCCAGTACTTC.

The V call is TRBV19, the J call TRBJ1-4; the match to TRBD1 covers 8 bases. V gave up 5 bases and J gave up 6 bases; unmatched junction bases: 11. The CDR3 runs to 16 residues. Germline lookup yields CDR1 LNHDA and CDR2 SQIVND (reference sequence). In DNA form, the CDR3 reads TGTGCCAGTAGTGCCGGTCAGGGGGCGACGGATGAAAAACTGTTTTTT. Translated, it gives CASSAGQGATDEKLFF. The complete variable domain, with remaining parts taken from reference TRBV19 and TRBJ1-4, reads DGGITQSPKYLFRKEGQNVTLSCEQNLNHDAMYWYRQDPGQGLRLIYYSQIVNDFQKGDIAEGYSVSREKKESFPLTVTSAQKNPTAFYLCASSAGQGATDEKLFFGSGTQLSVL.

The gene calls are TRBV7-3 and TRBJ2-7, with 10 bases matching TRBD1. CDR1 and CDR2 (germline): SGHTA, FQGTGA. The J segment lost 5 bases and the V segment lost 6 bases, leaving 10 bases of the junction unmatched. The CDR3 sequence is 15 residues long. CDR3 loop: CASSSPGQGNDEQYF. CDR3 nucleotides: TGTGCCAGCAGTAGCCCGGGACAGGGGAACGACGAGCAGTACTTC.

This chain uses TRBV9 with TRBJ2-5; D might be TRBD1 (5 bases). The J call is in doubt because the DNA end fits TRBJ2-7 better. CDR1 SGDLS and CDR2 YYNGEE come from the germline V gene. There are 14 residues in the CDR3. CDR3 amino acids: CASSPQTVSYEQYF. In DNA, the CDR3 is TGTGCCAGCAGCCCGCAGACAGTTTCCTACGAGCAGTACTTC.

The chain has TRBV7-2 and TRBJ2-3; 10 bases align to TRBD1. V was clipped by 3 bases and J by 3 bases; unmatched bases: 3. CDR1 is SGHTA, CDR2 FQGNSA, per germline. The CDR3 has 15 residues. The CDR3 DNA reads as TGTGCCAGCAGCTTTCTGGGACAGGGGACAGATACGCAGTATTTT. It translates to CASSFLGQGTDTQYF.